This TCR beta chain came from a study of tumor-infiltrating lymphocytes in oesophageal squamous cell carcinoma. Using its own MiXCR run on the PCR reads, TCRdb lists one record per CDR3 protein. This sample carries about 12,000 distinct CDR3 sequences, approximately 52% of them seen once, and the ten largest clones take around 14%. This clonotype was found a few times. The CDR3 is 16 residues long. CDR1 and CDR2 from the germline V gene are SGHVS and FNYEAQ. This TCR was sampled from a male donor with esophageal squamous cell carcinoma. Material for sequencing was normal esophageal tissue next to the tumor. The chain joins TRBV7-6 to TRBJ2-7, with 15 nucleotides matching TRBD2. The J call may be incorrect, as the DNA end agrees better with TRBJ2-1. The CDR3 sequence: CASSRRTSGGAVEQFF. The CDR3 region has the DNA TGTGCCAGCAGCCGACGGACTAGCGGGGGGGCTGTTGAGCAGTTCTTC.